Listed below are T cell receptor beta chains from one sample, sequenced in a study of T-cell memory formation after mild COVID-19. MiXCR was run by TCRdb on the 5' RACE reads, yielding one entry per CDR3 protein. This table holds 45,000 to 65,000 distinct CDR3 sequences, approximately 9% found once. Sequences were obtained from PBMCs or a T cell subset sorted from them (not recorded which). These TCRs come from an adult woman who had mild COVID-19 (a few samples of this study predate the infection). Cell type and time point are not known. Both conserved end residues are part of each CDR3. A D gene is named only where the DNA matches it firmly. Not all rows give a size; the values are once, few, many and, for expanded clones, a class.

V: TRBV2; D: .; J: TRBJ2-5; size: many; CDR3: CASSAGAQETQYF; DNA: TGTGCCAGCAGTGCAGGGGCTCAAGAGACCCAGTACTTC
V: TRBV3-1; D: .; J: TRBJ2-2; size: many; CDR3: CASSLGTRAGELFF; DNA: TGTGCCAGCAGCCTCGGGACCAGGGCCGGGGAGCTGTTTTTT
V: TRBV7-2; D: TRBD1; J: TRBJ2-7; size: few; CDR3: CASSFDRVYEQYF; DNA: TGTGCCAGCAGCTTCGACAGGGTCTACGAGCAGTACTTC
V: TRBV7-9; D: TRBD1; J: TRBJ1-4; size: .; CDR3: CASSTDRVEKLFF; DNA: TGTGCCAGCAGCACGGACAGGGTCGAGAAACTGTTTTTT
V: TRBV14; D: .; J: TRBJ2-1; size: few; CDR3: CASSQDRLASYNEQFF; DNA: TGTGCCAGCAGCCAAGACCGGCTGGCCTCCTACAATGAGCAGTTCTTC
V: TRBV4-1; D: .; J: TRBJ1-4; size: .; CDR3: CASSLTGPLF; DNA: TGCGCCAGCAGCCTTACCGGGCCCCTTTTT
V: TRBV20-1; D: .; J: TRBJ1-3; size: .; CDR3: CSAKAGRSGNTIYF; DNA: TGCAGTGCTAAGGCGGGCCGCTCTGGAAACACCATATATTTT
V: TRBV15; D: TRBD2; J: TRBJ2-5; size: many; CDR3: CATSRGGGTQETQYF; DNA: TGTGCCACCAGCAGAGGGGGGGGGACCCAAGAGACCCAGTACTTC
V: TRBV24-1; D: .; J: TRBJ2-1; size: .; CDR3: CATSDNPGSQNEQFF; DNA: TGTGCCACCAGTGATAATCCAGGGAGCCAGAATGAGCAGTTCTTC
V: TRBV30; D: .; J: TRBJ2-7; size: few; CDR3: CARRTVYEQYF; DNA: TGTGCCCGGAGGACAGTCTACGAGCAGTACTTC
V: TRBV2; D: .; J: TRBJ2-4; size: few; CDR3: CASSPIGKNIQYF; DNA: TGTGCCAGCAGCCCCATCGGGAAAAACATTCAGTACTTC
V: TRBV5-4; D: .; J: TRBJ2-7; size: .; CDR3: CASSLETGFIDEQYF; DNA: TGTGCCAGCAGCTTGGAGACAGGTTTCATCGACGAGCAGTACTTC
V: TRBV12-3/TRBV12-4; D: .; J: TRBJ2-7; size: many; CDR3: CASSTNRWAEQYF; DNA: TGTGCCAGCAGCACCAACCGGTGGGCCGAGCAGTACTTC
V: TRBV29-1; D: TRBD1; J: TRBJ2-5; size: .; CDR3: CSVAPGTGGAETQYF; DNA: TGCAGCGTTGCCCCCGGGACAGGGGGGGCGGAGACCCAGTACTTC
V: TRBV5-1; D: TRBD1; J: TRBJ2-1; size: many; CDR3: CASSLADRGDEQFF; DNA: TGCGCCAGCAGCTTGGCTGACAGGGGCGATGAGCAGTTCTTC
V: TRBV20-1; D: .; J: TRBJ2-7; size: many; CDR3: CSARGVRDAYEQYF; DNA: TGCAGTGCTAGAGGGGTCCGGGACGCCTACGAGCAGTACTTC
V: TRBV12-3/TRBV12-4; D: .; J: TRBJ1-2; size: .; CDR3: CASSFWAGDGYTF; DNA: TGTGCCAGCAGTTTTTGGGCAGGGGATGGCTACACCTTC
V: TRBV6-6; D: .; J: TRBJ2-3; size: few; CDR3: CAALRGLRDTQYF; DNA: TGTGCAGCCCTCCGGGGCCTGAGGGATACGCAGTATTTT
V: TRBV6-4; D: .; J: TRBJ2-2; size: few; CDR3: CASSDSDQNTGELFF; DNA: TGTGCCAGCAGTGACTCGGACCAGAACACCGGGGAGCTGTTTTTT
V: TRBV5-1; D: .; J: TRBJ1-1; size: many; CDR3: CASSLGSNTEAFF; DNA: TGCGCCAGCAGCTTGGGATCGAACACTGAAGCTTTCTTT
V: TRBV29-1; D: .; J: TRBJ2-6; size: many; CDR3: CSVERDTDSGANVLTF; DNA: TGCAGCGTTGAACGGGACACCGACTCTGGGGCCAACGTCCTGACTTTC
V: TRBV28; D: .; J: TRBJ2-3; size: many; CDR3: CASNPPSVLTDTQYF; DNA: TGTGCCAGCAACCCTCCTAGCGTACTCACAGATACGCAGTATTTT
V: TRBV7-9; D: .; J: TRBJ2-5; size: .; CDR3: CASSLGATQYF; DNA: TGTGCCAGCAGCTTGGGGGCCACCCAGTACTTC
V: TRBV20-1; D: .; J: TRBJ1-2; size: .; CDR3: CSASPFLYGYTF; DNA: TGCAGTGCTAGCCCATTCCTTTATGGCTACACCTTC
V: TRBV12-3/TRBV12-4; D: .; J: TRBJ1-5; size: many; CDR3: CASSSGWAQPQHF; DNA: TGTGCCAGCAGTTCGGGATGGGCTCAGCCCCAGCATTTT
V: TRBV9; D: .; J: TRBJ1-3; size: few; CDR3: CASSVDWGSGNTIYF; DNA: TGTGCCAGCAGCGTAGATTGGGGTTCAGGAAACACCATATATTTT
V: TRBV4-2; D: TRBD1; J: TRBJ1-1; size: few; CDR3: CASSQGGGAYEAFF; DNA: TGTGCCAGCAGCCAGGGAGGGGGCGCGTATGAAGCTTTCTTT
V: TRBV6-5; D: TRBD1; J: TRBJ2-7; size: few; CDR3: CASSSLGQGGSYEQYF; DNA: TGTGCCAGCAGTTCCCTCGGACAGGGAGGTTCCTACGAGCAGTACTTC
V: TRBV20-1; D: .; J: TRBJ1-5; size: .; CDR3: CSANPGGVLFQPQHF; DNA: TGCAGTGCCAACCCGGGTGGTGTGTTGTTTCAGCCCCAGCATTTT
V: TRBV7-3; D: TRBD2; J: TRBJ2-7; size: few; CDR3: CASSLWSGGAYEQYF; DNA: TGTGCCAGCAGCTTATGGAGCGGGGGGGCCTACGAGCAGTACTTC
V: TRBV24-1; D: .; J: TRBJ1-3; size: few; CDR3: CATSDLRGNTIYF; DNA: TGTGCCACCAGTGATTTAAGAGGAAACACCATATATTTT
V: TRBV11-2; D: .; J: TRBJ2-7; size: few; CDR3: CASSSGAGPTYEQYF; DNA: TGTGCCAGCAGCTCCGGGGCGGGTCCTACCTACGAGCAGTACTTC
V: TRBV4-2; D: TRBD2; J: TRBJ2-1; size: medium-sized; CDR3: CASSQDLGSGIRNEQFF; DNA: TGTGCCAGCAGCCAAGATTTAGGTAGCGGGATTAGGAATGAGCAGTTCTTC
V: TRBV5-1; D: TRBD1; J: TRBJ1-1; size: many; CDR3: CASSLEGQGWVNTEAFF; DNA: TGCGCCAGCAGCTTGGAGGGACAGGGCTGGGTGAACACTGAAGCTTTCTTT
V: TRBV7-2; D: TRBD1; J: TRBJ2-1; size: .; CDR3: CASSLDRGQFF; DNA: TGTGCCAGCAGCCTAGACAGGGGGCAGTTCTTC
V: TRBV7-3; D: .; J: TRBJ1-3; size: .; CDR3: CASSLDEADWASGNTIYF; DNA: TGTGCCAGCAGCTTAGATGAGGCGGATTGGGCCTCTGGAAACACCATATATTTT
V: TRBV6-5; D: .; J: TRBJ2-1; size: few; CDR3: CASSLSRSRSYNEQFF; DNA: TGTGCCAGCAGTTTATCTAGAAGTCGCTCCTACAATGAGCAGTTCTTC
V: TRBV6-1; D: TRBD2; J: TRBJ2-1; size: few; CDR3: CASERGTSGAIYNEQFF; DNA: TGTGCCAGCGAGAGGGGGACTAGCGGGGCTATATACAATGAGCAGTTCTTC
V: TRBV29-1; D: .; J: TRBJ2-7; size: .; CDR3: CSVDDRSSSREQYF; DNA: TGCAGCGTTGACGACAGGTCTTCCTCGAGGGAGCAGTACTTC
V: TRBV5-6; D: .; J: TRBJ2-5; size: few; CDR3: CASSFGQETQYF; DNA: TGTGCCAGCAGCTTTGGGCAAGAGACCCAGTACTTC